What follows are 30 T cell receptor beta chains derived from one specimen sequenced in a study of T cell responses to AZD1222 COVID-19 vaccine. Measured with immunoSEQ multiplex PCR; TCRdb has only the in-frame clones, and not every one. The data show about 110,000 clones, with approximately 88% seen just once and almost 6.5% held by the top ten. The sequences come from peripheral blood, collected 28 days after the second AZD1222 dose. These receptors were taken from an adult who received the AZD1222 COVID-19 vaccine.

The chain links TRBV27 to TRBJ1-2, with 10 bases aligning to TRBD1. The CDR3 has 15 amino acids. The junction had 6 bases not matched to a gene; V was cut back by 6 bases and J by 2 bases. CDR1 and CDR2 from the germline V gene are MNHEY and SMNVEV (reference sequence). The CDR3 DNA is TGTGCCAGCAGGAAACCGGGACAGGGGAACTATGGCTACACCTTC. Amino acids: CASRKPGQGNYGYTF.

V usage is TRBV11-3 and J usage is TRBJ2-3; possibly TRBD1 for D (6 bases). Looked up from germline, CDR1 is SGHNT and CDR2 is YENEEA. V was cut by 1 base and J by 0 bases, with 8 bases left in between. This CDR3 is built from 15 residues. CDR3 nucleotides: TGTGCCAGCAGCTTAGCAGGGGCTAGCACAGATACGCAGTATTTT. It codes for CASSLAGASTDTQYF.

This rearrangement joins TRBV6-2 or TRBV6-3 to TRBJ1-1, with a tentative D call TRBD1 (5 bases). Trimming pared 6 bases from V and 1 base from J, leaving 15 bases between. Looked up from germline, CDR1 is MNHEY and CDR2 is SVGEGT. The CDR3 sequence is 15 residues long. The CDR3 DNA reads TGTGCCAGCAGCCCGTTTCAGACAGCGAACACTGAAGCTTTCTTT. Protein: CASSPFQTANTEAFF.

The CDR3 protein is CASSYDETFYGYTF. For the CDR3, the DNA is TGTGCCAGCAGTTACGACGAGACATTCTATGGCTACACCTTC. The J gene is TRBJ1-2, the V gene TRBV6-5; D gene unclear. Germline CDR1 reads MNHEY; CDR2 reads SVGAGI. Trimming pared 2 bases from V and 4 bases from J, leaving 11 bases between. This CDR3 has 14 residues.

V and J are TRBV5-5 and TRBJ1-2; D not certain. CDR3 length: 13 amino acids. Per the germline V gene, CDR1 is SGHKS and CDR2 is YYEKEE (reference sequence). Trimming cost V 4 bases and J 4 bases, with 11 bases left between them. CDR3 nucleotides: TGTGCCAGCAGCACCGACTGGGGCTATGGCTACACCTTC. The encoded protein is CASSTDWGYGYTF.

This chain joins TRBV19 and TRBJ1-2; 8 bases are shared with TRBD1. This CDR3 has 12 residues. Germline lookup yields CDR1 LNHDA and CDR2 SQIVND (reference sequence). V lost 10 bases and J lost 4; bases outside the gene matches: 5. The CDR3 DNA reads TGTGCCACCCGGACAGGGCCCTATGGCTACACCTTC. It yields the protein CATRTGPYGYTF. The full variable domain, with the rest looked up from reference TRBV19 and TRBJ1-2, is DGGITQSPKYLFRKEGQNVTLSCEQNLNHDAMYWYRQDPGQGLRLIYYSQIVNDFQKGDIAEGYSVSREKKESFPLTVTSAQKNPTAFYLCATRTGPYGYTFGSGTRLTVV.

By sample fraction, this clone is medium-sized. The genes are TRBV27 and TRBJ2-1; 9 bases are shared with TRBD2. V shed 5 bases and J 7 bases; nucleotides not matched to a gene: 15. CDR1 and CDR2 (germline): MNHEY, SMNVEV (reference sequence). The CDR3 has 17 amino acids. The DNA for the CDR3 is TGTGCCAGCAGTAGCCTAGCGGGGCGACCGACCACGAATGAGCAGTTCTTC. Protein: CASSSLAGRPTTNEQFF.

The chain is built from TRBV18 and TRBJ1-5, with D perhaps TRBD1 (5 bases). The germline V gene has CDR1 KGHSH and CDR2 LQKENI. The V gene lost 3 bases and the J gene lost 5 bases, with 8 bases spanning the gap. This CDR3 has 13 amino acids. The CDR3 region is CASSPGHDQPQHF. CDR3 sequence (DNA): TGTGCCAGCTCACCCGGACACGATCAGCCCCAGCATTTT.

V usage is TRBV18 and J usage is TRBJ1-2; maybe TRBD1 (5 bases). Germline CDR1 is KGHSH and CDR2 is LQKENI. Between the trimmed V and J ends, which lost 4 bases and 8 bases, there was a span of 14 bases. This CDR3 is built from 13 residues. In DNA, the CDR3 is TGTGCCAGCTCACAGGAACCTAGGGGAGGCTACACCTTC. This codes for CASSQEPRGGYTF.

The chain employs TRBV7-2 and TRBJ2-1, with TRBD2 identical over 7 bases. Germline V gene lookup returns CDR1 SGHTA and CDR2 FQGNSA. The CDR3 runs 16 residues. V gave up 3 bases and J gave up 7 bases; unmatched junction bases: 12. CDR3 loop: CASSFGNPGGLNEQFF. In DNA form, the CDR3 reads TGTGCCAGCAGCTTTGGAAATCCGGGGGGACTGAATGAGCAGTTCTTC. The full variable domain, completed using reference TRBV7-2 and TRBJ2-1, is GAGVSQSPSNKVTEKGKDVELRCDPISGHTALYWYRQSLGQGLEFLIYFQGNSAPDKSGLPSDRFSAERTGGSVSTLTIQRTQQEDSAVYLCASSFGNPGGLNEQFFGPGTRLTVL.

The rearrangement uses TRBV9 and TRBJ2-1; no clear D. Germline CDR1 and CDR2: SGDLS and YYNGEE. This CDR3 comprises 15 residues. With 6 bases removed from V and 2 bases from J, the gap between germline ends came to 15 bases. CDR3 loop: CASNSLGSPYNEQFF. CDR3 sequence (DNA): TGTGCCAGCAACTCGTTGGGCTCGCCCTACAATGAGCAGTTCTTC.

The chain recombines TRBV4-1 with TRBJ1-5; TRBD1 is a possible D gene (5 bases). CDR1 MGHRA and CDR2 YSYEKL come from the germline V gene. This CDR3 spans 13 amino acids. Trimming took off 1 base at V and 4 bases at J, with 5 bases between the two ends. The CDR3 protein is CASSQGTNQPQHF. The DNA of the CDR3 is TGCGCCAGCAGCCAAGGGACAAATCAGCCCCAGCATTTT.

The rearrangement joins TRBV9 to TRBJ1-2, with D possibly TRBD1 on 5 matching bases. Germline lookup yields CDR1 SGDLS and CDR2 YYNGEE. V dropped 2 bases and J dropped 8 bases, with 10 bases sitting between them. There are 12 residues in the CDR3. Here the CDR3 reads CASSVLAGGYTF. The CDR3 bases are TGTGCCAGCAGCGTTTTGGCAGGGGGCTACACCTTC.

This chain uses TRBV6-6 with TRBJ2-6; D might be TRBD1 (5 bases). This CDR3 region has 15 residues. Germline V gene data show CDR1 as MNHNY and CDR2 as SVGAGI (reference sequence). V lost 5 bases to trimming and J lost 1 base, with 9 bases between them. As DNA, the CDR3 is TGTGCCAGCAGTCTTCGACAGTCTGGGGCCAACGTCCTGACTTTC. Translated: CASSLRQSGANVLTF.

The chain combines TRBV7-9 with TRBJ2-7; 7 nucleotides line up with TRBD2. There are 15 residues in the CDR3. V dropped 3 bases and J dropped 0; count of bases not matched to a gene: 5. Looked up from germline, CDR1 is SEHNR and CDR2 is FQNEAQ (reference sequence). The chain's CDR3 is CASSFYGGDSYEQYF. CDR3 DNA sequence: TGTGCCAGCAGCTTTTATGGGGGGGACTCCTACGAGCAGTACTTC.

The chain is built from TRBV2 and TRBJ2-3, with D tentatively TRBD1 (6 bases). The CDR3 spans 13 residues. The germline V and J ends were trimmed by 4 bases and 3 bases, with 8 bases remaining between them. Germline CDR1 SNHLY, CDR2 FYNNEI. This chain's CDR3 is CASSARGTDTQYF. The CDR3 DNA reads TGTGCCAGCAGTGCCAGGGGTACAGATACGCAGTATTTT.

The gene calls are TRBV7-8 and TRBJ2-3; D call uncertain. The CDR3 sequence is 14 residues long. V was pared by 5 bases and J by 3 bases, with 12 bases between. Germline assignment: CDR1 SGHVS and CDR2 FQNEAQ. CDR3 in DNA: TGTGCCAGCAGCCGGAGCCTGTCGACAGATACGCAGTATTTT. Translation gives CASSRSLSTDTQYF.

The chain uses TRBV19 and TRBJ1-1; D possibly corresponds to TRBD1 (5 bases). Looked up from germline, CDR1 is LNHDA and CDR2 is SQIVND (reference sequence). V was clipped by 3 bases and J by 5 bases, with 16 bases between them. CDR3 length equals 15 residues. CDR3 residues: CASSMSGTLETEAFF. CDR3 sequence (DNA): TGTGCCAGTAGTATGTCAGGGACTCTAGAAACTGAAGCTTTCTTT.

This chain's CDR3 is CASSYKTGFGYTF. CDR3 nucleotides: TGTGCCAGCAGTTACAAGACGGGTTTCGGCTACACCTTC. V gene TRBV6-5 combines with J gene TRBJ1-2; D gene unclear. Germline V CDR1 and CDR2: MNHEY, SVGAGI. The CDR3 contains 13 residues. The V end lost 2 bases, the J end lost 8 bases, and 12 bases lay between the germline ends.

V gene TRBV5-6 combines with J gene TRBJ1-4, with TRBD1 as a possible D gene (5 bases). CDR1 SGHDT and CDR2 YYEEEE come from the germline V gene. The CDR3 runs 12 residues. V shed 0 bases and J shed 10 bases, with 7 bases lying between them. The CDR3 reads CASSLVGGKLFF. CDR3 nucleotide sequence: TGTGCCAGCAGCTTGGTCGGGGGAAAACTGTTTTTT.

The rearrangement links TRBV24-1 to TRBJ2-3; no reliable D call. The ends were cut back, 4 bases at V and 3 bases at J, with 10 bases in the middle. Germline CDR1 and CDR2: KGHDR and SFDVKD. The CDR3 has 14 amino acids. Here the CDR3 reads CATSDVSTTDTQYF. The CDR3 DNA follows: TGTGCCACCAGTGACGTGAGCACTACAGATACGCAGTATTTT.

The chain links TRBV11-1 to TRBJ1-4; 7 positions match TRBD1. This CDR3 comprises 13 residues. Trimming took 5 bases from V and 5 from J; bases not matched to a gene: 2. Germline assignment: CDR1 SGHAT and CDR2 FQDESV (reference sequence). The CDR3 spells CASSQGENEKLFF. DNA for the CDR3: TGTGCCAGCAGCCAGGGGGAGAATGAAAAACTGTTTTTT.

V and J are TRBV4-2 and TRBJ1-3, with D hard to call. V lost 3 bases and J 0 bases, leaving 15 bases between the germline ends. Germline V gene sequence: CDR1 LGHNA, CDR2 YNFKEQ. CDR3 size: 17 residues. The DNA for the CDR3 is TGTGCCAGCAGCCAGTCCCCTACGGGGAACTCTGGAAACACCATATATTTT. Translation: CASSQSPTGNSGNTIYF.

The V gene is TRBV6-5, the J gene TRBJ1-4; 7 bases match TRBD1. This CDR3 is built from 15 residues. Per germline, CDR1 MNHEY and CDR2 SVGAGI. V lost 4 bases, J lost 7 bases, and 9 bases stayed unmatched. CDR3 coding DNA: TGTGCCAGCAGTTCAGGGGGGGGCTGGGGTGAAAAACTGTTTTTT. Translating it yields CASSSGGGWGEKLFF.

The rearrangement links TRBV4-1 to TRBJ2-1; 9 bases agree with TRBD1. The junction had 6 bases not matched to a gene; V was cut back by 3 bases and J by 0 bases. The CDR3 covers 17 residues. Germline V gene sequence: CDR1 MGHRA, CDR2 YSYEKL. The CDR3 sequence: CASSHNMGQGSYNEQFF. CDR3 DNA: TGCGCCAGCAGCCATAATATGGGACAGGGCTCCTACAATGAGCAGTTCTTC.

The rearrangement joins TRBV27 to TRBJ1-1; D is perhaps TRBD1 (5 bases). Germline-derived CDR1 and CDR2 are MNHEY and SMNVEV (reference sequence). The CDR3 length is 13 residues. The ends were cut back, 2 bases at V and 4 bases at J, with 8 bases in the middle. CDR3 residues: CASSLAGTTEAFF. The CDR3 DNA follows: TGTGCCAGCAGTTTAGCGGGGACCACTGAAGCTTTCTTT.

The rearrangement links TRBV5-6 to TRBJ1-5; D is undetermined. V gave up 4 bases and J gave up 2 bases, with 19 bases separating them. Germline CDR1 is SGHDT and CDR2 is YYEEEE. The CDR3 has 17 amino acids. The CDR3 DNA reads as TGTGCCAGCAGCCGTAGCTCGGGGAGGATGGGCAATCAGCCCCAGCATTTT. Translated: CASSRSSGRMGNQPQHF.

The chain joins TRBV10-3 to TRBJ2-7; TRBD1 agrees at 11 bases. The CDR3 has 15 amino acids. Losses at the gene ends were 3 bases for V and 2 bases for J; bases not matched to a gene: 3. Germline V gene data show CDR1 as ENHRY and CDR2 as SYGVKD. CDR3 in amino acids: CAISDTGQGAYEQYF. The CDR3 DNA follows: TGTGCCATCAGTGACACGGGACAGGGGGCCTACGAGCAGTACTTC.

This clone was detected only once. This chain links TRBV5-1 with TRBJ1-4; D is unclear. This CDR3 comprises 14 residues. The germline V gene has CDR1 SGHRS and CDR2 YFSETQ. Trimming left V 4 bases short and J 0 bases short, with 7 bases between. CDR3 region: CASSPATTNEKLFF. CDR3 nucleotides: TGCGCCAGCAGCCCAGCGACAACTAATGAAAAACTGTTTTTT.

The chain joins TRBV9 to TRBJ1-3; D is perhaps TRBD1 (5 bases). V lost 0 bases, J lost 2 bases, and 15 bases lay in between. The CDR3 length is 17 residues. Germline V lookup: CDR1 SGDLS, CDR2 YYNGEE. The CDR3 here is CASSVGSGTKTGNTIYF. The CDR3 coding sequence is TGTGCCAGCAGCGTAGGGTCAGGGACGAAGACTGGAAACACCATATATTTT. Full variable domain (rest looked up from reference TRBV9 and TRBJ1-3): DSGVTQTPKHLITATGQRVTLRCSPRSGDLSVYWYQQSLDQGLQFLIQYYNGEERAKGNILERFSAQQFPDLHSELNLSSLELGDSALYFCASSVGSGTKTGNTIYFGEGSWLTVV.